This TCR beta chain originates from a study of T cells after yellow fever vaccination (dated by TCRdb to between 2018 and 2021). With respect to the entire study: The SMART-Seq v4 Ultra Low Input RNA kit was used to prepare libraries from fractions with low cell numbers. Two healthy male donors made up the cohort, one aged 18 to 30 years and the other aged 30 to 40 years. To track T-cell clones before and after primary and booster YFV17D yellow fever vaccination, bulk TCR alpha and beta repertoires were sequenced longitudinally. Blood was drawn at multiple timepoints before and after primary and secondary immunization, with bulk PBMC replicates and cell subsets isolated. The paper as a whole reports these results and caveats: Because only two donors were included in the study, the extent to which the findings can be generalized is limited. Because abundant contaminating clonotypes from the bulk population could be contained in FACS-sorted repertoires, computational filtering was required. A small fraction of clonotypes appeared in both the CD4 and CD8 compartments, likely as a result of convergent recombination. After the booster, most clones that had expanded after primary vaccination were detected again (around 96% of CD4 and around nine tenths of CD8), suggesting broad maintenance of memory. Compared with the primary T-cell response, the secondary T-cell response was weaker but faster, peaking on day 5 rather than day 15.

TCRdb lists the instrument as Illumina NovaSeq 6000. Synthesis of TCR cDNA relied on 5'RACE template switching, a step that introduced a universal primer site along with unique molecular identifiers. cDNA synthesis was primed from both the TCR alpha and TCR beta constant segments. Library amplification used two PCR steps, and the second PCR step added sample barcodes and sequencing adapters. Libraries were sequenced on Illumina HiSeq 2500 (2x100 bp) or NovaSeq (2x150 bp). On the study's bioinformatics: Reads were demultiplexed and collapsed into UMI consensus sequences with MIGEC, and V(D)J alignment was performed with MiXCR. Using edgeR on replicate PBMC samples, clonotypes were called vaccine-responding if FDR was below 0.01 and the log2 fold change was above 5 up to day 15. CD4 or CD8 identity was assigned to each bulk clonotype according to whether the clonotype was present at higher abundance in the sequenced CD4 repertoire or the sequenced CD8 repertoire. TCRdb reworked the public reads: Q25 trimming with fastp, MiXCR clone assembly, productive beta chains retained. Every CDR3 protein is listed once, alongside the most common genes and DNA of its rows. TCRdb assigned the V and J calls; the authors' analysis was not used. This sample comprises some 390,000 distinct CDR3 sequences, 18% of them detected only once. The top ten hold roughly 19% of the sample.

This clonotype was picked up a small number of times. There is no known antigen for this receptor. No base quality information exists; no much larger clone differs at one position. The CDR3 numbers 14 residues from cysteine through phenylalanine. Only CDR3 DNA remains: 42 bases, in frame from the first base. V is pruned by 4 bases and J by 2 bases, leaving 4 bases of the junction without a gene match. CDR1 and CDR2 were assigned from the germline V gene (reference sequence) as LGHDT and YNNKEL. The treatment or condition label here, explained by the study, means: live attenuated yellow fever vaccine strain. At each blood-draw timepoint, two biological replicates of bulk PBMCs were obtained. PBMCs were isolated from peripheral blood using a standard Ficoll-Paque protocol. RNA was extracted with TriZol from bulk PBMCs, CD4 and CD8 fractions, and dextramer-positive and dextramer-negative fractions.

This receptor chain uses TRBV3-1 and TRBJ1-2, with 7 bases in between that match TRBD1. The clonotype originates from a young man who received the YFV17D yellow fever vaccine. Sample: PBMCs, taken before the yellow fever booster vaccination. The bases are TGTGCCAGCAGCCTCGGACAGGACAACTATGGCTACACCTTC. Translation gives CASSLGQDNYGYTF.